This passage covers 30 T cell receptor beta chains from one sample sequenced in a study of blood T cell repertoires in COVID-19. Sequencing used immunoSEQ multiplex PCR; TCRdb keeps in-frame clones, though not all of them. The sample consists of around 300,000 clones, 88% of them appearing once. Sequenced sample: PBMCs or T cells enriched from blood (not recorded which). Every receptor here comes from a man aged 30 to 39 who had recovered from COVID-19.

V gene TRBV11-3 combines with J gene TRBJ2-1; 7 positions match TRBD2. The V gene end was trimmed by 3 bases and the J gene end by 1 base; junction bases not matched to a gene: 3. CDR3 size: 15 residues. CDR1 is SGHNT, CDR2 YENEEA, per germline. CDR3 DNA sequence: TGTGCCAGCAGCTTGGACGGGGGGTCCTACAATGAGCAGTTCTTC. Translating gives CASSLDGGSYNEQFF.

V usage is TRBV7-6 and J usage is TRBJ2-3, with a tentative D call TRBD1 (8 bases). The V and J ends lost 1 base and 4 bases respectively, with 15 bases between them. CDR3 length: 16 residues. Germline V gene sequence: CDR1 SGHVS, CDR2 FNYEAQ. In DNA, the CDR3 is TGTGCCAGCAGCTTAGAGCAGGGGGCGGGAGCAGATACGCAGTATTTT. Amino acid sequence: CASSLEQGAGADTQYF.

The CDR3 coding sequence is TGTGCCAGCAGCTGGGACAGGGAAAGCGCCGGGGAGCTGTTTTTT. It yields the protein CASSWDRESAGELFF. The J gene is TRBJ2-2, the V gene TRBV5-6; TRBD1 matches at 9 bases. CDR3 length equals 15 residues. The germline V gene encodes CDR1 SGHDT and CDR2 YYEEEE. The trim removed 3 bases at V and 6 bases at J, leaving 6 bases unmatched.

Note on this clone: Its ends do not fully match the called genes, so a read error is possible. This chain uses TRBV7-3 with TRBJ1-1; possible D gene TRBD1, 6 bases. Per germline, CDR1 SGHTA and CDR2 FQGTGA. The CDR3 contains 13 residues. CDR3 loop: CASSLVGADRKTF. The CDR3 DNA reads TGTGCCAGCAGCTTAGTGGGTGCGGACAGAAAGACTTTT.

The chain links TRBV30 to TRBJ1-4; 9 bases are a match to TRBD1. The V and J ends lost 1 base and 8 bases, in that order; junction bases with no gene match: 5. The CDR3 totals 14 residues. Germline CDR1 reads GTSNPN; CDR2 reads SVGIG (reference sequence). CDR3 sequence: CAWSGGTGWEKLFF. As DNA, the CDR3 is TGTGCCTGGAGTGGAGGGACAGGGTGGGAAAAACTGTTTTTT. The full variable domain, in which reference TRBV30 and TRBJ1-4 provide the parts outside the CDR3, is SQTIHQWPATLVQPVGSPLSLECTVEGTSNPNLYWYRQAAGRGLQLLFYSVGIGQISSEVPQNLSASRPQDRQFILSSKKLLLSDSGFYLCAWSGGTGWEKLFFGSGTQLSVL.

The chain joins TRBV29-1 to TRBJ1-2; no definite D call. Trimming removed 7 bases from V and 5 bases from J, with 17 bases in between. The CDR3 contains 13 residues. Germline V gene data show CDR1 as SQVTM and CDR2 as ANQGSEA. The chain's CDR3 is CSGRLPRNYGYTF. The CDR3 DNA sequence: TGCAGCGGAAGACTACCTCGGAATTATGGCTACACCTTC. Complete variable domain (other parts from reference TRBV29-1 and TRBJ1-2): SAVISQKPSRDICQRGTSLTIQCQVDSQVTMMFWYRQQPGQSLTLIATANQGSEATYESGFVIDKFPISRPNLTFSTLTVSNMSPEDSSIYLCSGRLPRNYGYTFGSGTRLTVV.

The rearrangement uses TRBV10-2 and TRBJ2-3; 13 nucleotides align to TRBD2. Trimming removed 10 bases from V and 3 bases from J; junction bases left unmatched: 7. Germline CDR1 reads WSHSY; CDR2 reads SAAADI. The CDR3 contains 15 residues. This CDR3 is CAKGTSGVRTDTQYF. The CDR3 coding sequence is TGCGCCAAAGGGACTAGCGGGGTGAGGACAGATACGCAGTATTTT.

This CDR3 reads CASSVRQGDTQYF. In nucleotides, the CDR3 is TGCGCCAGCAGTGTTCGACAGGGGGATACGCAGTATTTT. The chain carries TRBV10-1 and TRBJ2-3; TRBD1 agrees at 8 bases. The CDR3 loop spans 13 amino acids. V shed 4 bases, J shed 6 bases, and the junction held 3 bases outside the gene matches. Germline V gene data show CDR1 as WNHNN and CDR2 as SYGVQD (reference sequence).

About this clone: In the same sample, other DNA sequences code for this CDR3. CDR3 sequence (DNA): TGTGCCAGCAGCGTAGGGAACAGGGACAACGAGCAGTACTTC. It translates to CASSVGNRDNEQYF. The rearrangement uses TRBV9 and TRBJ2-7; tentative D call: TRBD1 (6 bases). The CDR3 loop spans 14 amino acids. With 0 bases removed from V and 5 bases from J, the gap between germline ends came to 12 bases. Germline V CDR1 and CDR2: SGDLS, YYNGEE. Drawing the rest from reference TRBV9 and TRBJ2-7, the complete variable domain is DSGVTQTPKHLITATGQRVTLRCSPRSGDLSVYWYQQSLDQGLQFLIQYYNGEERAKGNILERFSAQQFPDLHSELNLSSLELGDSALYFCASSVGNRDNEQYFGPGTRLTVT.

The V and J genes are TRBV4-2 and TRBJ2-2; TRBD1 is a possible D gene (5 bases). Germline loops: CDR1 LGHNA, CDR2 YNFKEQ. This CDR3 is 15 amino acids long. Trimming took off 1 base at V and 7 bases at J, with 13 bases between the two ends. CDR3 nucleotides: TGTGCCAGCAGCCAAGGGGGAAGGGGTATCGGGGAGCTGTTTTTT. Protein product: CASSQGGRGIGELFF.

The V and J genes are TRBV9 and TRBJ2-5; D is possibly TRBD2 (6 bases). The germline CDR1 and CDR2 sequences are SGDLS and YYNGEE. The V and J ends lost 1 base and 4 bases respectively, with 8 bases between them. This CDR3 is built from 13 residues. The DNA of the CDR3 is TGTGCCAGCAGCGTAAGTAGCGGAGAGACCCAGTACTTC. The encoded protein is CASSVSSGETQYF. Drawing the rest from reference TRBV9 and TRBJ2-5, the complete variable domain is DSGVTQTPKHLITATGQRVTLRCSPRSGDLSVYWYQQSLDQGLQFLIQYYNGEERAKGNILERFSAQQFPDLHSELNLSSLELGDSALYFCASSVSSGETQYFGPGTRLLVL.

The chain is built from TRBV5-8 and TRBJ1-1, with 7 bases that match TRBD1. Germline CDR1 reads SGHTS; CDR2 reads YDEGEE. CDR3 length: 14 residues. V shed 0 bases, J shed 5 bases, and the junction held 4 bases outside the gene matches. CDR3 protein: CASSLEGRGTEAFF. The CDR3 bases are TGTGCCAGCAGCTTGGAGGGCAGGGGGACTGAAGCTTTCTTT.

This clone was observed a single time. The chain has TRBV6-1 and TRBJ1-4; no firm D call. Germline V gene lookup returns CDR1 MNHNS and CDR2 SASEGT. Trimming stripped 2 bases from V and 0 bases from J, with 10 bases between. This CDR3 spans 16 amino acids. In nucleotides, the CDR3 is TGTGCCAGCAGTGAATGGGCAGCCTCAACTAATGAAAAACTGTTTTTT. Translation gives CASSEWAASTNEKLFF.

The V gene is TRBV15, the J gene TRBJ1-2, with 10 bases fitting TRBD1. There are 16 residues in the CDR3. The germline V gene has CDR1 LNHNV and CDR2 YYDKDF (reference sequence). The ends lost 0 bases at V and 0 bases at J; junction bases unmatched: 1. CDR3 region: CATSREGQGSNYGYTF. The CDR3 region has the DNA TGTGCCACCAGCAGAGAGGGACAGGGGTCTAACTATGGCTACACCTTC.

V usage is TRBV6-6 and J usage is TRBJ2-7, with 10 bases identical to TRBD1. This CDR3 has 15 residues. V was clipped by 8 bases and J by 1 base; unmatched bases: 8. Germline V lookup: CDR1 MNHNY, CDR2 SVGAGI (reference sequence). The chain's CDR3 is CASGGTGATSYEQYF. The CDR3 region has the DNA TGTGCCAGCGGTGGGACAGGGGCGACTTCCTACGAGCAGTACTTC.

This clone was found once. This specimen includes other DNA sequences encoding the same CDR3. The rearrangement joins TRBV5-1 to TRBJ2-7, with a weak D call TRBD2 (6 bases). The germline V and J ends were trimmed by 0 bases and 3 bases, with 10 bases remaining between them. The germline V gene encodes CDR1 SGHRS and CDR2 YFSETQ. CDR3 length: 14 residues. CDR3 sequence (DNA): TGCGCCAGCAGCTTGGAAAGGGGAGGCTACGAGCAGTACTTC. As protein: CASSLERGGYEQYF.

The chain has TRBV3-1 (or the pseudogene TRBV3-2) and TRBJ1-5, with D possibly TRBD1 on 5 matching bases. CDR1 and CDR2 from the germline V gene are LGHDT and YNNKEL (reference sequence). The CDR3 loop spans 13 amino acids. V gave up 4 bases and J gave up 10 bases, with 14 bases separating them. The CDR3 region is CASSLNLDSPQHF. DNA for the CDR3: TGTGCCAGCAGCCTCAACCTCGACAGCCCCCAGCATTTT.

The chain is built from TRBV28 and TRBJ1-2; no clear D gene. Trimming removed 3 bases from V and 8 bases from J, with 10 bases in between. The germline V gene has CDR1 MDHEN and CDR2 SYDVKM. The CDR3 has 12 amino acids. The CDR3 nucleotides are TGTGCCAGCAGTTTGTCGAGCAGGGGCTACACCTTC. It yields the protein CASSLSSRGYTF.

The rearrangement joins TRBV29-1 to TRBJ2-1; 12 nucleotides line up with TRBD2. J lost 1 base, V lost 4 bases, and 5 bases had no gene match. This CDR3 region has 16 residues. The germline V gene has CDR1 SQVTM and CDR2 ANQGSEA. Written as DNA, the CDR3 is TGCAGCGTTGTGCTAGCGGGGGGGCTGTCCTACAATGAGCAGTTCTTC. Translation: CSVVLAGGLSYNEQFF.

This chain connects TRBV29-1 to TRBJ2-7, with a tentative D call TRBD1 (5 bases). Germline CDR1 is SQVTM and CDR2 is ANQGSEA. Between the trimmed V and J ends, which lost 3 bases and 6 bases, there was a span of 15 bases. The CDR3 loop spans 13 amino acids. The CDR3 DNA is TGCAGCGTTGATCCAGGGCTCGTGGGCGAGCAGTACTTC. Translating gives CSVDPGLVGEQYF.

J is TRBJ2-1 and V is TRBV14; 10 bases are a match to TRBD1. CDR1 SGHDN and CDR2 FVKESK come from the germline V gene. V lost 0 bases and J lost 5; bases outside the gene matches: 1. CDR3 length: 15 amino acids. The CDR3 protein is CASSQEGTGDNEQFF. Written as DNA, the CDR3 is TGTGCCAGCAGCCAAGAAGGGACAGGGGACAATGAGCAGTTCTTC.

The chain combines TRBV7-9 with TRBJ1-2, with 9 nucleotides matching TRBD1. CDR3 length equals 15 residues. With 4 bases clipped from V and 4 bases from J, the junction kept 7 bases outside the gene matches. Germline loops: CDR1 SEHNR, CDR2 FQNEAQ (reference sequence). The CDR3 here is CASSSSGGQGYGYTF. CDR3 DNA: TGTGCCAGCAGCTCCTCAGGGGGACAGGGCTATGGCTACACCTTC. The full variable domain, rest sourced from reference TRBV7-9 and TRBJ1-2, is DTGVSQNPRHKITKRGQNVTFRCDPISEHNRLYWYRQTLGQGPEFLTYFQNEAQLEKSRLLSDRFSAERPKGSFSTLEIQRTEQGDSAMYLCASSSSGGQGYGYTFGSGTRLTVV.

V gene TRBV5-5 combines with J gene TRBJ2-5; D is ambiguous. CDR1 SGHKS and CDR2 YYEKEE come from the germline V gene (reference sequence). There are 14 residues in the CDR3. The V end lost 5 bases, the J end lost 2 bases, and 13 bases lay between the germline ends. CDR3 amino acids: CASRPMRLQETQYF. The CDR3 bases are TGTGCCAGCAGGCCAATGAGGCTACAAGAGACCCAGTACTTC. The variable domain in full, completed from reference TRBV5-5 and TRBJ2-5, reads DAGVTQSPTHLIKTRGQQVTLRCSPISGHKSVSWYQQVLGQGPQFIFQYYEKEERGRGNFPDRFSARQFPNYSSELNVNALLLGDSALYLCASRPMRLQETQYFGPGTRLLVL.

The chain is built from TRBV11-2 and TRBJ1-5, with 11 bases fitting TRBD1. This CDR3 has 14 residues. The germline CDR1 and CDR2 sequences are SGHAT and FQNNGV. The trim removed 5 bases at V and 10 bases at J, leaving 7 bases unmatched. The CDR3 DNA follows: TGTGCCAGCAGCCTCGGGACAGGGGGGCGCCCCCAGCATTTT. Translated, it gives CASSLGTGGRPQHF.

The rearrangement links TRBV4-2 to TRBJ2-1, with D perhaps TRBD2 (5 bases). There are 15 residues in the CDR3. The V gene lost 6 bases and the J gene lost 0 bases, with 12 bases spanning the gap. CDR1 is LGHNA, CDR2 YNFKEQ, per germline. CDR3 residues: CASREGGSSYNEQFF. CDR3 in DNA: TGTGCCAGCAGGGAAGGAGGAAGCTCCTACAATGAGCAGTTCTTC.

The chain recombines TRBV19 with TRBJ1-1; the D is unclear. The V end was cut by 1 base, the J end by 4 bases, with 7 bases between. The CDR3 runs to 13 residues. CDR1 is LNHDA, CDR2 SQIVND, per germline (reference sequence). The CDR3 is CASSIGGSTEAFF. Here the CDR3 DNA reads TGTGCCAGTAGTATAGGCGGCAGCACTGAAGCTTTCTTT.

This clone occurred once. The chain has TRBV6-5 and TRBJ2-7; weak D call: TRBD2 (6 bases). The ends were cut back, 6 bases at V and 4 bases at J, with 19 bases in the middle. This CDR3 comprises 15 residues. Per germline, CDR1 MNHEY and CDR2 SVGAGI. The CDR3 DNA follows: TGTGCCAGCAGGTCCGCGGGGCCGGACGCATACGAGCAGTACTTC. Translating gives CASRSAGPDAYEQYF.

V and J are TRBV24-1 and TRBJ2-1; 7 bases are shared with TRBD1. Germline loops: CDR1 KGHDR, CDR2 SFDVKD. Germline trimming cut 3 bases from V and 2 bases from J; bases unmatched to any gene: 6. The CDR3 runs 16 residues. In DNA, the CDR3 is TGTGCCACCAGTGATCCCGGGGACAGAGCCTACAATGAGCAGTTCTTC. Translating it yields CATSDPGDRAYNEQFF.

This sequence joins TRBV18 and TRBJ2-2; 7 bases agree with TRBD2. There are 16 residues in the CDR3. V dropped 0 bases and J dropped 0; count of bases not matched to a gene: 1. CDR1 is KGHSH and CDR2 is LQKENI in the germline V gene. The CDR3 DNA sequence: TGTGCCAGCTCACCACCGGGGAGGGCGAACACCGGGGAGCTGTTTTTT. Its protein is CASSPPGRANTGELFF.

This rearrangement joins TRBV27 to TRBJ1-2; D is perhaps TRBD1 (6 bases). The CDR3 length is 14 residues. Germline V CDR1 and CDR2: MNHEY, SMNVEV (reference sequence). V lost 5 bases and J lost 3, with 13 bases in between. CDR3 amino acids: CASSIKGVDYGYTF. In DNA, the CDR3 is TGTGCCAGCAGTATAAAGGGGGTGGACTATGGCTACACCTTC.